This T cell receptor beta chain was sequenced in a study of blood T cell repertoires in COVID-19. The wider study: PBMCs, B-cell-depleted T cells, or T cells provided the cDNA or gDNA that made up the material.

The V gene's germline CDR1 is SEHNR and CDR2 FQNEAQ (reference sequence). The CDR3 is 19 amino acids. Losses at the gene ends were 5 bases for V and 3 bases for J; bases not matched to a gene: 12. This clone appeared a single time. Original data processing: Reference gene primers were amplified, and this amplification served to estimate nucleated cell counts. Profiling relied on immunoSEQ multiplex PCR, and the TCRdb table lists in-frame clones only, not all of them. V, J and clone size reflect that table, while D and trimming were determined from the DNA. The sample shows roughly 70,000 clones, 75% to 95% of them seen only once.

Source material: peripheral blood. The source is a human donor in a cohort sampled during active COVID-19. The V and J genes are TRBV7-9 and TRBJ2-2; 13 nucleotides match TRBD2. The CDR3, as DNA: TGTGCCAGCAGCCCCCCACGCGGACTAGCGGGGGTAGACACCGGGGAGCTGTTTTTT. Translation: CASSPPRGLAGVDTGELFF.